These 19 T cell receptor beta chains originate from one sample sequenced in a study of T cells in Graves' hyperthyroidism and ophthalmopathy. Amplification yielded TCR beta CDR3 regions, with RNA transcripts as the source. The HTBI primer set served for first-round RT-PCR of the TCR CDR3. From the multiplex PCR reads, TCRdb called clonotypes with MiXCR, one entry per CDR3 protein. This repertoire shows some 370,000 distinct CDR3 sequences, more than 13% found once; its top ten account for over 25%. Sequences were obtained from blood. All receptors come from a man over 45 with Graves' ophthalmopathy.

This sequence joins TRBV12-3 or TRBV12-4 and TRBJ2-6; D is possibly TRBD1 (6 bases). V lost 5 bases and J lost 2, with 16 bases in between. CDR3 length: 17 residues. The CDR3 here is CASSRQAGVPGANVLTF. CDR3 nucleotide sequence: TGTGCCAGCAGTAGACAGGCTGGAGTACCTGGGGCCAACGTCCTGACTTTC.

The genes are TRBV5-4 and TRBJ2-2; 7 bases are shared with TRBD1. Trimming took 4 bases from V and 1 from J; bases not matched to a gene: 4. In germline, CDR1 is SGHNT, CDR2 YYREEE (reference sequence). The CDR3 contains 15 residues. CDR3 sequence (DNA): TGTGCCAGCAGCCTAGGGACAGAGAACACCGGGGAGCTGTTTTTT. Translation gives CASSLGTENTGELFF.

The gene calls are TRBV9 and TRBJ1-4, with D tentatively TRBD1 (6 bases). V dropped 5 bases and J dropped 6 bases, with 8 bases sitting between them. Germline lookup yields CDR1 SGDLS and CDR2 YYNGEE. CDR3 length: 12 residues. The CDR3 DNA follows: TGTGCCAGCAGTGCAGGGGATGAAAAACTGTTTTTT. Amino acid sequence: CASSAGDEKLFF.

This clonotype was counted ten times or more. This chain uses TRBV5-1 with TRBJ1-5; a weak D match, TRBD1 (5 bases). Germline V gene lookup returns CDR1 SGHRS and CDR2 YFSETQ. This CDR3 contains 15 residues. V was clipped by 1 base and J by 2 bases, with 10 bases between them. The CDR3 DNA reads TGCGCCAGCAGCTTGAATGGAGGGGGCAATCAGCCCCAGCATTTT. It specifies CASSLNGGGNQPQHF.

A few counts support this clonotype. This may arise from a read error, as a much more abundant clone is one base away. CDR3 in amino acids: CSARDPSGGTGTQYF. The CDR3, as DNA: TGCAGTGCTAGAGATCCTAGCGGCGGCACAGGTACGCAGTATTTT. The J gene is TRBJ2-3, the V gene TRBV20-1; 7 bases fit TRBD2. Germline V gene lookup returns CDR1 DFQATT and CDR2 SNEGSKA (reference sequence). This CDR3 comprises 15 residues.

The sample holds a few counts of this clonotype. V is TRBV5-1 and J is TRBJ1-1; 8 bases agree with TRBD1. The CDR3 has 13 amino acids. The J segment lost 10 bases and the V segment lost 2 bases, leaving 7 bases of the junction unmatched. Germline V gene data show CDR1 as SGHRS and CDR2 as YFSETQ. The CDR3 sequence is CASSFGQGGGAFF. CDR3 bases: TGCGCCAGCAGCTTCGGACAGGGAGGAGGAGCTTTCTTT. Based on the CDR3 plus reference TRBV5-1 and TRBJ1-1, the full variable domain is KAGVTQTPRYLIKTRGQQVTLSCSPISGHRSVSWYQQTPGQGLQFLFEYFSETQRNKGNFPGRFSGRQFSNSRSEMNVSTLELGDSALYLCASSFGQGGGAFFGQGTRLTVV.

This rearrangement joins TRBV19 to TRBJ1-5; 7 positions match TRBD1. Germline assignment: CDR1 LNHDA and CDR2 SQIVND (reference sequence). Unmatched junction bases numbered 6, after V lost 4 bases and J lost 3 bases. CDR3 length: 15 residues. CDR3: CASSRARGPNQPQHF. CDR3 coding DNA: TGTGCCAGTAGTAGGGCTAGGGGGCCCAATCAGCCCCAGCATTTT.

This clonotype was detected many times. The CDR3 region has the DNA TGTGCCAGCTCACCACTCGACAGGGGCGGCACTGAAGCTTTCTTT. Its translation is CASSPLDRGGTEAFF. The chain recombines TRBV18 with TRBJ1-1; TRBD1 matches at 8 bases. The CDR3 consists of 15 residues. J was trimmed by 4 bases and V by 1 base; bases with no gene match: 5. From germline, CDR1 is KGHSH and CDR2 LQKENI.

This clonotype was observed a handful of times. This chain joins TRBV6-1 and TRBJ2-1; D may be TRBD1 or TRBD2 (5 bases each). The germline gives CDR1 MNHNS, CDR2 SASEGT. The CDR3 covers 15 residues. V lost 2 bases, J lost 5 bases, and 13 bases lay in between. CDR3 sequence reads: CASSERGRVHNEQFF. Here the CDR3 DNA reads TGTGCCAGCAGTGAACGGGGCAGGGTCCACAATGAGCAGTTCTTC.

This clonotype was observed many times. The rearrangement joins TRBV5-1 to TRBJ1-1; possibly TRBD1 for D (6 bases). CDR1 is SGHRS, CDR2 YFSETQ, per germline. CDR3 length: 16 residues. The germline V and J ends were trimmed by 2 bases and 0 bases, with 14 bases remaining between them. The CDR3 here is CASSFGGGGLNTEAFF. Written as DNA, the CDR3 is TGCGCCAGCAGCTTTGGCGGGGGGGGGCTGAACACTGAAGCTTTCTTT.

This clonotype was seen repeatedly, ten times or more. The rearrangement joins TRBV14 to TRBJ2-1; no reliable D call. CDR3 length: 12 amino acids. V gave up 4 bases and J gave up 6 bases, with 7 bases separating them. CDR1 and CDR2 from the germline V gene are SGHDN and FVKESK. In nucleotides, the CDR3 is TGTGCCAGCAGCCTTGCTTTCAATGAGCAGTTCTTC. Translating it yields CASSLAFNEQFF.

The chain uses TRBV5-1 and TRBJ2-2, with D hard to call. The V end was cut by 4 bases, the J end by 1 base, with 11 bases between. This CDR3 spans 15 amino acids. Germline assignment: CDR1 SGHRS and CDR2 YFSETQ. The CDR3 region has the DNA TGCGCCAGCAGCCCGCGATGGGAGAACACCGGGGAGCTGTTTTTT. Its translation is CASSPRWENTGELFF.

Comment on this clonotype: This may be a read error: a much more frequent sequence differs by one nucleotide. V is TRBV15 and J is TRBJ2-1; the D gene is possibly TRBD2 (6 bases). The CDR3 has 17 residues. Germline CDR1 LNHNV, CDR2 YYDKDF (reference sequence). Trimming stripped 4 bases from V and 0 bases from J, with 16 bases between. CDR3 region: CATSTSFGGCSYNEQFF. The CDR3 DNA is TGTGCCACCAGCACCTCCTTCGGGGGATGCTCCTACAATGAGCAGTTCTTC.

This clonotype was found many times. This rearrangement joins TRBV5-1 to TRBJ2-1; D call uncertain. This CDR3 contains 14 residues. Trimming pared 0 bases from V and 7 bases from J, leaving 11 bases between. Germline-derived CDR1 and CDR2 are SGHRS and YFSETQ. CDR3 coding DNA: TGCGCCAGCAGCTTGGGGGTAGGAAGGAATGAGCAGTTCTTC. This sequence encodes CASSLGVGRNEQFF.

The sample holds many counts of this clonotype. This rearrangement joins TRBV18 to TRBJ2-7, with TRBD1 matching 12 bases. The CDR3 contains 15 residues. The germline V gene has CDR1 KGHSH and CDR2 LQKENI. Germline trimming cut 0 bases from V and 7 bases from J; bases unmatched to any gene: 4. In DNA, the CDR3 is TGTGCCAGCTCACCACCGGGACAGGGGGCGGGGGAGCAGTACTTC. Encoded protein: CASSPPGQGAGEQYF.

This clonotype was recorded at least ten times. The gene calls are TRBV6-1 and TRBJ2-5; possible D gene TRBD2, 5 bases. The CDR3 spans 15 residues. The V end was cut by 5 bases, the J end by 2 bases, with 15 bases between. Germline lookup yields CDR1 MNHNS and CDR2 SASEGT. The CDR3 reads CASSSVGAVQETQYF. DNA of the CDR3: TGTGCCAGCAGTTCTGTGGGAGCGGTTCAAGAGACCCAGTACTTC.

The CDR3 protein is CASSLWDTGELFF. The CDR3 nucleotides read TGTGCCAGCAGTTTGTGGGACACCGGGGAGCTGTTTTTT. The chain recombines TRBV12-3 or TRBV12-4 with TRBJ2-2; D gene unclear. V was shortened by 3 bases and J by 3 bases, with 5 bases between the two germline ends. This CDR3 has 13 residues.

The sample holds many counts of this clonotype. The CDR3 region has the DNA TGTGCCATCCGCGCGAGCTCCCCCCCAGGGACCCAGTACTTC. This encodes CAIRASSPPGTQYF. The chain employs TRBV28 and TRBJ2-5, with D unclear. This CDR3 spans 14 amino acids. V dropped 10 bases and J dropped 7 bases, with 22 bases sitting between them. The V gene's germline CDR1 is MDHEN and CDR2 SYDVKM. The variable domain in full, with the rest retrieved from reference TRBV28 and TRBJ2-5, is DVKVTQSSRYLVKRTGEKVFLECVQDMDHENMFWYRQDPGLGLRLIYFSYDVKMKEKGDIPEGYSVSREKKERFSLILESASTNQTSMYLCAIRASSPPGTQYFGPGTRLLVL.

This clonotype was seen repeatedly, ten times or more. The rearrangement uses TRBV3-1 and TRBJ2-5; 10 bases align to TRBD2. This CDR3 spans 18 amino acids. J was trimmed by 4 bases and V by 0 bases; bases with no gene match: 11. Germline V CDR1 and CDR2: LGHDT, YNNKEL (reference sequence). CDR3 amino acids: CASSQESLAGVIGETQYF. DNA for the CDR3: TGTGCCAGCAGCCAAGAATCGCTAGCGGGAGTTATTGGAGAGACCCAGTACTTC.